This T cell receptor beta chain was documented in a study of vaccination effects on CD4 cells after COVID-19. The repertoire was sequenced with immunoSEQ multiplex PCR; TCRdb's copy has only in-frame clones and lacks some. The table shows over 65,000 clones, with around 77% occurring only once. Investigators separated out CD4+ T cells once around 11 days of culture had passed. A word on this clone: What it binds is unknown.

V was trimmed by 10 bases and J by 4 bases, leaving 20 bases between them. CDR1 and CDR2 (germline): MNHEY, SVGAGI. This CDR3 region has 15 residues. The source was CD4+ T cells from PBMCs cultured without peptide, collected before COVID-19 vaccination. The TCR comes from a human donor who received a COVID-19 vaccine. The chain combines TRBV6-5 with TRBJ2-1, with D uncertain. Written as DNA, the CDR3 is TGTGCCACCCTCCTAGGGTCCCCTCAATACAATGAGCAGTTCTTC. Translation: CATLLGSPQYNEQFF.